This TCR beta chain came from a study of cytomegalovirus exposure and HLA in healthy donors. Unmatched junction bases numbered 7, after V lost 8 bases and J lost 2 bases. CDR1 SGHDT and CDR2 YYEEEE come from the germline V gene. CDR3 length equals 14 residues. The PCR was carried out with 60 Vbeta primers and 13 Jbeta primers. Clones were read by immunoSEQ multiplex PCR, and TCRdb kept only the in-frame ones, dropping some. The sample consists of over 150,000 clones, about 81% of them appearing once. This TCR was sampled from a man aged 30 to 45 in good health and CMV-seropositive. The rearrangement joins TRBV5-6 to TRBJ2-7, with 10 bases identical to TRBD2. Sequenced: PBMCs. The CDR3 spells CASLLAGVTYEQYF. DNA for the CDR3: TGTGCCAGTCTTCTAGCGGGAGTAACCTACGAGCAGTACTTC.